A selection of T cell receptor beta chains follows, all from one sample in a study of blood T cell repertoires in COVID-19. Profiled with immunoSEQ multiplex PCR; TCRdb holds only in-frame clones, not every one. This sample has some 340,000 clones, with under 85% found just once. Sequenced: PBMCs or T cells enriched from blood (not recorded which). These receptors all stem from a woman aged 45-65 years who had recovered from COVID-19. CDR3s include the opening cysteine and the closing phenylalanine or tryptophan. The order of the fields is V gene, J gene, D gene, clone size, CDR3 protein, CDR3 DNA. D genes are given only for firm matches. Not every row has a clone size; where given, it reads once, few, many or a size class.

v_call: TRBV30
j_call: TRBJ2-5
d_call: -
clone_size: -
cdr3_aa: CAWSVGGVQETQYF
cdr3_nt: TGTGCCTGGAGTGTAGGGGGGGTTCAAGAGACCCAGTACTTC

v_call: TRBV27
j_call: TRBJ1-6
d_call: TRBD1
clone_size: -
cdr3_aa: CASSLGQGDPLSPLHF
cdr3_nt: TGTGCCAGCAGTCTGGGACAGGGTGACCCCCTGTCACCCCTCCACTTT

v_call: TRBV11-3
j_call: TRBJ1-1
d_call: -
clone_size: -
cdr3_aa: CASSFPPTGNTEAFF
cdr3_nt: TGTGCCAGCAGCTTCCCGCCCACAGGAAACACTGAAGCTTTCTTT

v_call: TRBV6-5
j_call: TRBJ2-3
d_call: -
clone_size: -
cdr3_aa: CASTSDWGTDTQYF
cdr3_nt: TGTGCCAGCACTAGCGATTGGGGCACAGATACGCAGTATTTT

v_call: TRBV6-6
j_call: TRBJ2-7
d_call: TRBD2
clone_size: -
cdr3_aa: CASSPPGLAAEQYF
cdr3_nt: TGTGCCAGCAGTCCCCCGGGACTAGCGGCCGAGCAGTACTTC

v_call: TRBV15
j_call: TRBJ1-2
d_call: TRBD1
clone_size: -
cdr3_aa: CATSRTGNYGYTF
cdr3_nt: TGTGCCACCAGCAGGACAGGGAACTATGGCTACACCTTC

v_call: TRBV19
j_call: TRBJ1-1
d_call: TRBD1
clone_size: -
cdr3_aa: CASSQGTVTEAFF
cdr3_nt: TGTGCCAGTAGTCAAGGGACAGTCACTGAAGCTTTCTTT

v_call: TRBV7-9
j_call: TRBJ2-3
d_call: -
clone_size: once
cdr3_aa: CASSLTKDTDTQYF
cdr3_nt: TGTGCCAGCAGCTTGACAAAGGACACAGATACGCAGTATTTT

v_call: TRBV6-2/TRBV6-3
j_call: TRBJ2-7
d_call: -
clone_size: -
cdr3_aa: CASSYLGSSVNEQYF
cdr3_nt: TGTGCCAGCAGTTACTTGGGTAGTAGCGTAAACGAGCAGTACTTC

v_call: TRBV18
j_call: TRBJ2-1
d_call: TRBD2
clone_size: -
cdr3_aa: CASSLRASGYNEQFF
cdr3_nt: TGTGCCAGCTCACTAAGGGCTAGCGGCTACAATGAGCAGTTCTTC

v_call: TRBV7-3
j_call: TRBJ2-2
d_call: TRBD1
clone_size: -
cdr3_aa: CASSPDRGTGELFF
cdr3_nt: TGTGCCAGCAGCCCCGACAGGGGTACCGGGGAGCTGTTTTTT

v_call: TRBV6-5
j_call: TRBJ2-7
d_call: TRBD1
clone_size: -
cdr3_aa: CASSAGGTGGHEQYF
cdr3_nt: TGTGCCAGCAGCGCGGGCGGGACAGGGGGCCACGAGCAGTACTTC

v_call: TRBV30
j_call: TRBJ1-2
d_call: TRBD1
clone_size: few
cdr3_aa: CAWSVRQGFRGYTF
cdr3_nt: TGTGCCTGGAGTGTACGACAGGGGTTTCGTGGCTACACCTTC

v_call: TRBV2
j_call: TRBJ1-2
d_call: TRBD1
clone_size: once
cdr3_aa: CASSEGTGPYGYTF
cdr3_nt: TGTGCCAGCAGTGAAGGGACAGGACCCTATGGCTACACCTTC

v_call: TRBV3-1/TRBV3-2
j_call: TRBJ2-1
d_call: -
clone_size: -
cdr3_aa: CASQQWRGPEQFF
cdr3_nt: TGTGCCAGCCAACAATGGCGGGGGCCTGAGCAGTTCTTC

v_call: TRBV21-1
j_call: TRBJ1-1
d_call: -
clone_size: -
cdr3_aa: CASSKEDRGLSITEAFF
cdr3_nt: TGTGCCAGCAGCAAAGAGGACAGGGGGCTGTCTATCACTGAAGCTTTCTTT

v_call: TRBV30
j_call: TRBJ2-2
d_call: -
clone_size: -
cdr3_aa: CAWLPPEDTGELFF
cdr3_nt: TGTGCCTGGCTGCCCCCGGAGGACACCGGGGAGCTGTTTTTT

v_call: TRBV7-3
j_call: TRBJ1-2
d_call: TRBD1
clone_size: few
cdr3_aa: CASSSQGESPGYTF
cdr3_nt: TGTGCCAGCAGCTCCCAGGGGGAATCTCCCGGCTACACCTTC

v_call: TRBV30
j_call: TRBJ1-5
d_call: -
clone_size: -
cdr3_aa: CAWSFRGDSNQPQHF
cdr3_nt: TGTGCCTGGAGTTTTAGGGGCGATAGCAATCAGCCCCAGCATTTT

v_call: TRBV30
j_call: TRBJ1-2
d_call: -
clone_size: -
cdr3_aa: CAWTRTDGRAGYTF
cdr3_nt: TGTGCCTGGACCAGGACTGACGGGCGTGCAGGCTACACCTTC

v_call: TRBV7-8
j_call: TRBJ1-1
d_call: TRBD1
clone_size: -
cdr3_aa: CASSRTGDTEAFF
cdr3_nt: TGTGCCAGCAGCAGGACAGGGGACACTGAAGCTTTCTTT

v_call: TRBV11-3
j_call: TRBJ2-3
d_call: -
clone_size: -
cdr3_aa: CASSLDSQGTHTQYF
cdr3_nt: TGTGCCAGCAGCTTAGACTCGCAGGGCACACATACGCAGTATTTT

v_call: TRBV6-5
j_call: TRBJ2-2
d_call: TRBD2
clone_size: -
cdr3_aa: CASSPGSGGTGELFF
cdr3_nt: TGTGCCAGCAGTCCGGGCTCGGGGGGCACCGGGGAGCTGTTTTTT

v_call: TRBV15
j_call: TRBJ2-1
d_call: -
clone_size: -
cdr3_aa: CATSRERQVNSYNEQFF
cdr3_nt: TGTGCCACCAGCAGAGAGCGACAGGTTAATTCCTACAATGAGCAGTTCTTC

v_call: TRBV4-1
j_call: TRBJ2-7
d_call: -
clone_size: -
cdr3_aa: CASSQEQVESYEQYF
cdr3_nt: TGCGCCAGCAGCCAAGAACAGGTAGAGTCCTACGAGCAGTACTTC

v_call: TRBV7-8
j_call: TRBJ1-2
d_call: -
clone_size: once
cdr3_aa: CASSLDNRVHGYTF
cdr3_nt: TGTGCCAGCAGCTTAGATAACAGGGTGCATGGCTACACCTTC

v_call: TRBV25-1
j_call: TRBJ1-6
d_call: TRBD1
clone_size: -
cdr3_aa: CASSGQGDNSPLHF
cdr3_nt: TGTGCCAGCAGCGGACAGGGGGATAATTCACCCCTCCACTTT